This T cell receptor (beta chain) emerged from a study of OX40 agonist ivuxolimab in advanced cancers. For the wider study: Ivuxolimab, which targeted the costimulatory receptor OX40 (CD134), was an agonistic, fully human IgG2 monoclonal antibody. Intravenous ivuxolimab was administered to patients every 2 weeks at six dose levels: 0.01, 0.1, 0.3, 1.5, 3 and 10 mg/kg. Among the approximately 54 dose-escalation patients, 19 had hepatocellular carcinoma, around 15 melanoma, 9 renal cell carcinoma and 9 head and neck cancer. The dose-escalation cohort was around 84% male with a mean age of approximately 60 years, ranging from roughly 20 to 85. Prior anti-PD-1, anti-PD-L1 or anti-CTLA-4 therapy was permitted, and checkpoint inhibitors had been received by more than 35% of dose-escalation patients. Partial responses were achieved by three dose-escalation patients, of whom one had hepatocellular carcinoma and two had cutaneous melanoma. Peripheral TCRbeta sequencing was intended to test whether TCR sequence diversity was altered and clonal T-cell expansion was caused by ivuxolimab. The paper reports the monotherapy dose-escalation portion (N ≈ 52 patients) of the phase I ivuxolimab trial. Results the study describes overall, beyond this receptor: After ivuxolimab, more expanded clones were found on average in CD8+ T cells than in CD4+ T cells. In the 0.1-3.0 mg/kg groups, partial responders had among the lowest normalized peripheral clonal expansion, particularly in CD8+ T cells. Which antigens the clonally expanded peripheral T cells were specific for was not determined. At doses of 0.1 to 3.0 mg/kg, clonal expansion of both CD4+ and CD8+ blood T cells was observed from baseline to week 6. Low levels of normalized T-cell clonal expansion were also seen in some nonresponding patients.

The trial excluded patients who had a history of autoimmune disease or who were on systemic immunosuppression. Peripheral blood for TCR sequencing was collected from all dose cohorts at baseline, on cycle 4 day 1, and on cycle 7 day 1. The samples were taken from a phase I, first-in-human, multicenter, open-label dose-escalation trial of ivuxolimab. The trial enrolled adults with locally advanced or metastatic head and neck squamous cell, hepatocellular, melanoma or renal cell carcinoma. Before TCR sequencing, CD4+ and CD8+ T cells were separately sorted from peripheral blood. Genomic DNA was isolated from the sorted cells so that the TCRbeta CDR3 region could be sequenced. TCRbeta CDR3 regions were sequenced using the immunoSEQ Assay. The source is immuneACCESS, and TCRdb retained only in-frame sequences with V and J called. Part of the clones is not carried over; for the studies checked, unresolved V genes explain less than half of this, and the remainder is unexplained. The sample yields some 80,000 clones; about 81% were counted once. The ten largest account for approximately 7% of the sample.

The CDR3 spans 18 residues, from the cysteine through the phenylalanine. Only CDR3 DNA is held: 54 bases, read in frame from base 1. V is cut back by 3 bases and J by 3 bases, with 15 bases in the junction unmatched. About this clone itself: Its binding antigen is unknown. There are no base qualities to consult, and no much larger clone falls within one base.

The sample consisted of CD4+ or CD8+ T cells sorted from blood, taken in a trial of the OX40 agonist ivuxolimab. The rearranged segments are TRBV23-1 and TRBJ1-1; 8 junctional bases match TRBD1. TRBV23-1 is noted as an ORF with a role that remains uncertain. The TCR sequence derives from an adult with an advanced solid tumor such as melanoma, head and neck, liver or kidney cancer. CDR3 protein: CASSQIRDRNSMDTEAFF. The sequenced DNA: TGCGCCAGCAGTCAGATCCGGGACAGGAATTCTATGGACACTGAAGCTTTCTTT.